This T cell receptor (beta chain) stems from a study of cytomegalovirus exposure and HLA in healthy donors. The V gene end was trimmed by 5 bases and the J gene end by 0 bases; junction bases not matched to a gene: 3. Germline loops: CDR1 SGHNT, CDR2 YENEEA. CDR3 length: 15 residues. Vbeta (60) and Jbeta (13) primers were used in the PCR. Data came from immunoSEQ multiplex PCR; TCRdb stores just in-frame clones and leaves some out. The sample shows about 140,000 clones, and under 2.5% sits with its ten largest clones. Study observations and caveats: TCR beta sequences numbering more than 15,000 were associated with HLA alleles at 0.05 false discovery rate in a later analysis.

About this clone itself: Its specificity is not known.

This chain joins TRBV11-3 and TRBJ1-4; 7 bases are a match to TRBD1. The material sequenced was PBMCs. The receptor's source is a woman in her late teens or twenties in good health and CMV-seronegative. DNA for the CDR3: TGTGCCAGCAGCCCCGGGACAGCAACTAATGAAAAACTGTTTTTT. It codes for CASSPGTATNEKLFF.